In this sample, the clone carrying this T cell receptor beta chain turned up many times. This specimen comes from a study of T cells in Graves' hyperthyroidism and ophthalmopathy. The CDR3 sequence is 17 residues long. Per germline, CDR1 MNHNS and CDR2 SASEGT. V was shortened by 5 bases and J by 4 bases, with 18 bases between the two germline ends. TCR beta CDR3 region amplification was performed from RNA transcripts. The primer set for the first-round RT-PCR of the TCR CDR3 was HTBI. From the multiplex PCR reads, TCRdb called clonotypes with MiXCR, one entry per CDR3 protein. The table shows hundreds of thousands of distinct CDR3 sequences, with roughly 21% occurring only once.

The material sequenced was blood. The chain has TRBV6-1 and TRBJ2-6, with D possibly being TRBD1 or TRBD2 (5 bases each). The source of this sequence is a man aged 40-49 years with Graves' ophthalmopathy. CDR3 sequence (DNA): TGTGCCAGCAGTAAGGGGTCGAGGGGCTCCGGGGCCAACGTCCTGACTTTC. It translates to CASSKGSRGSGANVLTF.